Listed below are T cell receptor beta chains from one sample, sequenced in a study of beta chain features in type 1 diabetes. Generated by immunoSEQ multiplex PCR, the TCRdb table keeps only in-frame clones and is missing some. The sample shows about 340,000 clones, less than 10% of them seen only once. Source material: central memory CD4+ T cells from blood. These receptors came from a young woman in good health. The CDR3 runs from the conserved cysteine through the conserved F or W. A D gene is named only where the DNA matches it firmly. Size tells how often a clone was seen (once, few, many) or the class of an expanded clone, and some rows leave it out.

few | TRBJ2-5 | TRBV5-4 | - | CASSSRDQETQYF | TGTGCCAGCAGCTCCAGGGACCAAGAGACCCAGTACTTC
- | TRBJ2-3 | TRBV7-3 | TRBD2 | CASSLTSGNRDTQYF | TGTGCCAGCAGCTTAACAAGCGGGAACAGAGATACGCAGTATTTT
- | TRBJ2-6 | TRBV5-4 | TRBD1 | CASSHSVDRDGANVLTF | TGTGCCAGCAGCCATTCGGTCGACAGGGATGGGGCCAACGTCCTGACTTTC
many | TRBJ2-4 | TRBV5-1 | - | CASSYGQQKNIQYF | TGCGCCAGCAGCTACGGACAGCAAAAAAACATTCAGTACTTC
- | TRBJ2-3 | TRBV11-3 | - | CASSLTQDTQYF | TGTGCCAGCAGCTTAACGCAAGATACGCAGTATTTT
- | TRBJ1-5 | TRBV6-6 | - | CASSSDGNQPQHF | TGTGCCAGCAGTTCCGACGGCAATCAGCCCCAGCATTTT
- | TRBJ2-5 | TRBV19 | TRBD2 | CASSAPSGGTNF | TGTGCCAGTAGTGCCCCTAGCGGGGGGACCAACTTC
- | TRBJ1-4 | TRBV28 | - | CASNLLNEKLFF | TGTGCCAGCAACCTGCTTAATGAAAAACTGTTTTTT
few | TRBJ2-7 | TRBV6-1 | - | CASSSSFAKTYEQYF | TGTGCCAGCAGCTCCTCCTTCGCAAAGACCTACGAGCAGTACTTC
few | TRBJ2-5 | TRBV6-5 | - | CASSYSVIKETQYF | TGTGCCAGCAGTTACTCAGTTATTAAAGAGACCCAGTACTTC
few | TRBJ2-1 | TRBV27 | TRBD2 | CASSRRLAGAGADEQFF | TGTGCCAGCAGTAGAAGGCTAGCGGGAGCTGGGGCGGATGAGCAGTTCTTC
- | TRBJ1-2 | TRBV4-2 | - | CASSQAGGWGYTF | TGTGCCAGCAGCCAAGCTGGTGGTTGGGGCTACACCTTC
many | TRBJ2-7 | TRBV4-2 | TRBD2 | CASSHPGTSGKEQYF | TGTGCCAGCAGCCACCCCGGGACTAGCGGGAAGGAGCAGTACTTC
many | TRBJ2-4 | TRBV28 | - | CASSLSGIQYF | TGTGCCAGCAGTTTATCTGGCATTCAGTACTTC
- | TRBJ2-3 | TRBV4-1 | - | CASSHSPKTRWADTQYF | TGCGCCAGCAGCCACTCCCCGAAAACTAGGTGGGCAGATACGCAGTATTTT
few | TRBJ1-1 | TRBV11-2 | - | CASRRNMNTEAFF | TGTGCCAGCAGACGGAACATGAACACTGAAGCTTTCTTT
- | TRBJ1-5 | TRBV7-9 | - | CASSQSLPQHF | TGTGCCAGCAGCCAGAGTTTGCCCCAGCATTTT
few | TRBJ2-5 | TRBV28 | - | CASSFGRGRETQYF | TGTGCCAGCAGTTTCGGCAGGGGTAGGGAGACCCAGTACTTC
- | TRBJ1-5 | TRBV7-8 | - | CASSLALRGDQPQHF | TGTGCCAGCAGCTTAGCCCTAAGGGGGGATCAGCCCCAGCATTTT
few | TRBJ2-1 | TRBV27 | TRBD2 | CASSSLAGGSNEQFF | TGTGCCAGCAGTTCACTAGCGGGAGGTAGCAATGAGCAGTTCTTC
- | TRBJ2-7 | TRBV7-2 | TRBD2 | CASSGLTSGSKEQYF | TGTGCCAGCTCGGGACTGACTAGCGGGAGTAAAGAGCAGTACTTC
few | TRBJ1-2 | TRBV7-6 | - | CASSPGQNYGYTF | TGTGCCAGCAGCCCCGGACAGAATTATGGCTACACCTTC
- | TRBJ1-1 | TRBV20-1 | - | CSASENTEAFF | TGCAGTGCTAGCGAAAACACTGAAGCTTTCTTT
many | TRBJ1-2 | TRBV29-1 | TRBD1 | CSVEARGKDYGYTF | TGCAGCGTTGAGGCCAGGGGGAAAGACTATGGCTACACCTTC
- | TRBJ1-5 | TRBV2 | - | CASSGVVDSNQPQHF | TGTGCCAGCAGTGGTGTCGTCGATAGCAATCAGCCCCAGCATTTT
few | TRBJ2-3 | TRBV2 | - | CASVLSSTDTQYF | TGTGCCAGCGTTTTGTCCAGCACAGATACGCAGTATTTT
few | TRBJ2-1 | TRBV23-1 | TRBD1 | CASSRFGTGDYNEQFF | TGCGCCAGCAGCCGTTTCGGGACAGGGGACTACAATGAGCAGTTCTTC
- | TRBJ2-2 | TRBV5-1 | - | CASSLVTGGDTGELFF | TGCGCCAGCAGCTTGGTTACCGGCGGGGACACCGGGGAGCTGTTTTTT
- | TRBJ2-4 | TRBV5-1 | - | CASSSPEGENIQYF | TGCGCCAGCAGCTCCCCCGAAGGGGAGAACATTCAGTACTTC
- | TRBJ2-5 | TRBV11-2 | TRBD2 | CASSSGGLPATQYF | TGTGCCAGCAGCTCGGGGGGACTTCCCGCGACCCAGTACTTC
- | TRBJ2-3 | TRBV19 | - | CASSIAPGAGDTQYF | TGTGCCAGTAGTATCGCGCCAGGGGCAGGGGATACGCAGTATTTT
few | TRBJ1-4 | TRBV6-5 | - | CASSYEWGTNEKLFF | TGTGCCAGCAGTTACGAGTGGGGTACTAATGAAAAACTGTTTTTT
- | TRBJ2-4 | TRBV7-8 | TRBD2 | CASSLFTSGIPKNIQYF | TGTGCCAGCAGCTTATTTACTAGCGGGATACCAAAAAACATTCAGTACTTC
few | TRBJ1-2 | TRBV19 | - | CASSDRIYGYTF | TGTGCCAGTAGTGATCGCATCTATGGCTACACCTTC
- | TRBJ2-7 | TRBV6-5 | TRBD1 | CASSPPTGTEQYF | TGTGCCAGCAGCCCTCCGACAGGGACCGAGCAGTACTTC
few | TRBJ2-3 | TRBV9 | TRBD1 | CASSVRGTGTIDTQYF | TGTGCCAGCAGCGTCCGCGGGACAGGGACGATAGATACGCAGTATTTT
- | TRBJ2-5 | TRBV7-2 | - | CASTPRGVWEETQYF | TGTGCCAGCACCCCCAGAGGGGTCTGGGAAGAGACCCAGTACTTC
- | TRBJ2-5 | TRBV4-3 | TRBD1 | CASRTRDRGDVFEETQYF | TGCGCCAGCCGAACCCGGGACAGGGGGGACGTGTTCGAAGAGACCCAGTACTTC
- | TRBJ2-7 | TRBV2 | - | CASSQTVGLQYF | TGTGCCAGCAGTCAGACCGTGGGGCTGCAGTACTTC
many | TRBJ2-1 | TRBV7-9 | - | CASSPRVGGKFYEQFF | TGTGCCAGCAGCCCCCGGGTGGGCGGGAAGTTTTATGAGCAGTTCTTC
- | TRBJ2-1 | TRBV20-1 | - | CSARDFPRQFF | TGCAGTGCTAGAGATTTTCCCAGGCAGTTCTTC
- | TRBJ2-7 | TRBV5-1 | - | CASSTGSTYEQYF | TGCGCCAGCAGCACCGGATCGACCTACGAGCAGTACTTC
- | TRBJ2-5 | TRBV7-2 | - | CASSPPPTRQQYF | TGTGCCAGCAGCCCACCTCCTACGAGGCAGCAGTACTTC
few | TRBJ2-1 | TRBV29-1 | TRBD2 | CSVSTSSGRNNEQFF | TGCAGCGTTTCAACCTCGAGCGGGAGAAACAATGAGCAGTTCTTC
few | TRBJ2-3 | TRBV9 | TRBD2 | CASSVELAGDTQYF | TGTGCCAGCAGCGTAGAACTAGCGGGAGATACGCAGTATTTT
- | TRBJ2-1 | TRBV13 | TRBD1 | CASSFGDRRYNEQFF | TGTGCCAGCAGCTTTGGGGACAGACGATACAATGAGCAGTTCTTC